These T cell receptor beta chains were read from a single sample in a study of cytomegalovirus exposure and HLA in healthy donors. TCRdb's copy holds only in-frame clones and misses some; the assay was immunoSEQ multiplex PCR. The table records about 90,000 clones, nearly 80% of them present only once. Sample: PBMCs. These receptors were collected from a middle-aged woman in good health and CMV-seropositive. Each CDR3 is given with its conserved first and last residue. Each record gives: clone size, D gene, J gene, V gene, CDR3 protein, CDR3 DNA. The D gene is left open where the match is weak. Size is omitted from some rows. Given values are once, few, many or a class for expanded clones.

clone size: NA; D gene: NA; J gene: TRBJ2-1; V gene: TRBV12-5; CDR3 protein: CASGLGGVSNEQFF; CDR3 DNA: TGTGCTAGTGGTTTAGGGGGGGTAAGCAATGAGCAGTTCTTC
clone size: NA; D gene: TRBD1; J gene: TRBJ1-1; V gene: TRBV2; CDR3 protein: CASSEQGEKFTEAFF; CDR3 DNA: TGTGCCAGCAGTGAGCAGGGGGAAAAATTCACTGAAGCTTTCTTT
clone size: NA; D gene: NA; J gene: TRBJ2-1; V gene: TRBV4-3; CDR3 protein: CASSQDLAGKGQFF; CDR3 DNA: TGCGCCAGCAGCCAAGATCTGGCGGGGAAGGGGCAGTTCTTC
clone size: NA; D gene: TRBD1; J gene: TRBJ2-7; V gene: TRBV6-1; CDR3 protein: CASKTGQGYEQYF; CDR3 DNA: TGTGCCAGCAAGACTGGACAGGGCTACGAGCAGTACTTC
clone size: NA; D gene: TRBD1; J gene: TRBJ2-7; V gene: TRBV28; CDR3 protein: CASSSGQGYEQYF; CDR3 DNA: TGTGCCAGCAGTTCCGGACAGGGCTACGAGCAGTACTTC
clone size: NA; D gene: NA; J gene: TRBJ2-5; V gene: TRBV28; CDR3 protein: CATIPSAGGTQYF; CDR3 DNA: TGTGCCACCATCCCAAGCGCCGGTGGGACCCAGTACTTC
clone size: NA; D gene: TRBD2; J gene: TRBJ2-1; V gene: TRBV7-9; CDR3 protein: CASSLELAHNEQFF; CDR3 DNA: TGTGCCAGCAGCTTAGAACTAGCGCACAATGAGCAGTTCTTC
clone size: NA; D gene: TRBD2; J gene: TRBJ2-3; V gene: TRBV9; CDR3 protein: CASSAEGTVLARPTDTQYF; CDR3 DNA: TGTGCCAGCAGCGCAGAGGGAACAGTACTAGCGAGACCCACAGATACGCAGTATTTT
clone size: NA; D gene: NA; J gene: TRBJ2-1; V gene: TRBV27; CDR3 protein: CASRVQGREQFF; CDR3 DNA: TGTGCCAGCAGGGTACAGGGCAGGGAGCAGTTCTTC
clone size: once; D gene: NA; J gene: TRBJ2-2; V gene: TRBV19; CDR3 protein: CAVSLYPGELFF; CDR3 DNA: TGTGCCGTGAGCCTGTATCCCGGGGAGCTGTTTTTT
clone size: NA; D gene: TRBD1; J gene: TRBJ2-2; V gene: TRBV5-1; CDR3 protein: CASSPITGETTGELFF; CDR3 DNA: TGCGCCAGCAGCCCGATTACAGGGGAGACCACCGGGGAGCTGTTTTTT
clone size: NA; D gene: TRBD1; J gene: TRBJ1-4; V gene: TRBV7-9; CDR3 protein: CASSYGQAGEKLFF; CDR3 DNA: TGTGCCAGCAGCTACGGACAGGCGGGTGAAAAACTGTTTTTT
clone size: NA; D gene: NA; J gene: TRBJ2-7; V gene: TRBV19; CDR3 protein: CASMESSGSYEQYF; CDR3 DNA: TGTGCCAGTATGGAGTCTAGTGGCTCCTACGAGCAGTACTTC
clone size: NA; D gene: NA; J gene: TRBJ2-1; V gene: TRBV4-3; CDR3 protein: CASSQDYPPDSSSYNEQFF; CDR3 DNA: TGCGCCAGCAGCCAAGATTACCCGCCGGACAGTAGCTCCTACAATGAGCAGTTCTTC
clone size: NA; D gene: NA; J gene: TRBJ2-3; V gene: TRBV19; CDR3 protein: CASSESGSTDTQYF; CDR3 DNA: TGTGCCAGTAGTGAGAGCGGGAGCACAGATACGCAGTATTTT
clone size: NA; D gene: NA; J gene: TRBJ1-2; V gene: TRBV10-3; CDR3 protein: CAIRTGIGEEGKNGYTF; CDR3 DNA: TGTGCCATCAGGACGGGGATTGGGGAAGAGGGAAAAAATGGCTACACCTTC